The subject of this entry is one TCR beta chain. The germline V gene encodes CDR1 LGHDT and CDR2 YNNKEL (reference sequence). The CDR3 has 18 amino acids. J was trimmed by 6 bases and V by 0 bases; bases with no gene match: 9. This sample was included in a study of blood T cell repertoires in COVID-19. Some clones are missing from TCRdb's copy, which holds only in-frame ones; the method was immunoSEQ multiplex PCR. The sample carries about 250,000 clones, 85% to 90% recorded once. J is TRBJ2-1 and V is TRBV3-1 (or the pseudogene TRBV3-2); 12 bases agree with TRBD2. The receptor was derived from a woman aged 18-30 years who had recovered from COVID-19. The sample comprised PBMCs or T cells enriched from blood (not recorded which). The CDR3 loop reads CASSQEVRTSGIINEQFF. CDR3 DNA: TGTGCCAGCAGCCAAGAAGTAAGGACTAGCGGGATCATCAATGAGCAGTTCTTC.